This T cell receptor (beta chain) was retrieved from a study of naive and memory T cell subsets. Notes on the study in general: Especially in CD8 cells, naive repertoires contained a few larger clonotypes, possibly CD45RA-re-expressing memory cells. Diversity fell and Gini index rose from naive through CM, EM, EMRA.

This clonotype has just a few counts. Its matching antigen is unknown. An equimolar mix of two oligonucleotides served as the beta constant-region primer for TRBC1 and TRBC2. Ligated cDNA was amplified by four rounds of PCR with nested alpha and beta constant-region primers and SP2. A 12-nucleotide UMI and the SP2 primer were added to the cDNA 3' end by oligonucleotide ligation. TCRdb reprocessed the UMI-ligation and nested PCR reads with MiXCR, giving one entry per CDR3 protein. In the table there are roughly 100,000 distinct CDR3 sequences, about 14% of which are singletons. Germline lookup yields CDR1 SGDLS and CDR2 YYNGEE. There are 14 residues in the CDR3. V dropped 0 bases and J dropped 0 bases, with 3 bases sitting between them. Separate alpha and beta amplification began at the second PCR step. CMV status came from CD4+ T cell IFNgamma after overnight CMV lysate stimulation of fresh PBMCs.

The receptor comes from a human donor in good health. The chain combines TRBV9 with TRBJ1-4; D remains unclear. Sequencing was done on a sample of naive CD8+ T cells from blood. The CDR3 loop reads CASSVGSTNEKLFF. The CDR3 nucleotides read TGTGCCAGCAGCGTAGGCTCAACTAATGAAAAACTGTTTTTT.